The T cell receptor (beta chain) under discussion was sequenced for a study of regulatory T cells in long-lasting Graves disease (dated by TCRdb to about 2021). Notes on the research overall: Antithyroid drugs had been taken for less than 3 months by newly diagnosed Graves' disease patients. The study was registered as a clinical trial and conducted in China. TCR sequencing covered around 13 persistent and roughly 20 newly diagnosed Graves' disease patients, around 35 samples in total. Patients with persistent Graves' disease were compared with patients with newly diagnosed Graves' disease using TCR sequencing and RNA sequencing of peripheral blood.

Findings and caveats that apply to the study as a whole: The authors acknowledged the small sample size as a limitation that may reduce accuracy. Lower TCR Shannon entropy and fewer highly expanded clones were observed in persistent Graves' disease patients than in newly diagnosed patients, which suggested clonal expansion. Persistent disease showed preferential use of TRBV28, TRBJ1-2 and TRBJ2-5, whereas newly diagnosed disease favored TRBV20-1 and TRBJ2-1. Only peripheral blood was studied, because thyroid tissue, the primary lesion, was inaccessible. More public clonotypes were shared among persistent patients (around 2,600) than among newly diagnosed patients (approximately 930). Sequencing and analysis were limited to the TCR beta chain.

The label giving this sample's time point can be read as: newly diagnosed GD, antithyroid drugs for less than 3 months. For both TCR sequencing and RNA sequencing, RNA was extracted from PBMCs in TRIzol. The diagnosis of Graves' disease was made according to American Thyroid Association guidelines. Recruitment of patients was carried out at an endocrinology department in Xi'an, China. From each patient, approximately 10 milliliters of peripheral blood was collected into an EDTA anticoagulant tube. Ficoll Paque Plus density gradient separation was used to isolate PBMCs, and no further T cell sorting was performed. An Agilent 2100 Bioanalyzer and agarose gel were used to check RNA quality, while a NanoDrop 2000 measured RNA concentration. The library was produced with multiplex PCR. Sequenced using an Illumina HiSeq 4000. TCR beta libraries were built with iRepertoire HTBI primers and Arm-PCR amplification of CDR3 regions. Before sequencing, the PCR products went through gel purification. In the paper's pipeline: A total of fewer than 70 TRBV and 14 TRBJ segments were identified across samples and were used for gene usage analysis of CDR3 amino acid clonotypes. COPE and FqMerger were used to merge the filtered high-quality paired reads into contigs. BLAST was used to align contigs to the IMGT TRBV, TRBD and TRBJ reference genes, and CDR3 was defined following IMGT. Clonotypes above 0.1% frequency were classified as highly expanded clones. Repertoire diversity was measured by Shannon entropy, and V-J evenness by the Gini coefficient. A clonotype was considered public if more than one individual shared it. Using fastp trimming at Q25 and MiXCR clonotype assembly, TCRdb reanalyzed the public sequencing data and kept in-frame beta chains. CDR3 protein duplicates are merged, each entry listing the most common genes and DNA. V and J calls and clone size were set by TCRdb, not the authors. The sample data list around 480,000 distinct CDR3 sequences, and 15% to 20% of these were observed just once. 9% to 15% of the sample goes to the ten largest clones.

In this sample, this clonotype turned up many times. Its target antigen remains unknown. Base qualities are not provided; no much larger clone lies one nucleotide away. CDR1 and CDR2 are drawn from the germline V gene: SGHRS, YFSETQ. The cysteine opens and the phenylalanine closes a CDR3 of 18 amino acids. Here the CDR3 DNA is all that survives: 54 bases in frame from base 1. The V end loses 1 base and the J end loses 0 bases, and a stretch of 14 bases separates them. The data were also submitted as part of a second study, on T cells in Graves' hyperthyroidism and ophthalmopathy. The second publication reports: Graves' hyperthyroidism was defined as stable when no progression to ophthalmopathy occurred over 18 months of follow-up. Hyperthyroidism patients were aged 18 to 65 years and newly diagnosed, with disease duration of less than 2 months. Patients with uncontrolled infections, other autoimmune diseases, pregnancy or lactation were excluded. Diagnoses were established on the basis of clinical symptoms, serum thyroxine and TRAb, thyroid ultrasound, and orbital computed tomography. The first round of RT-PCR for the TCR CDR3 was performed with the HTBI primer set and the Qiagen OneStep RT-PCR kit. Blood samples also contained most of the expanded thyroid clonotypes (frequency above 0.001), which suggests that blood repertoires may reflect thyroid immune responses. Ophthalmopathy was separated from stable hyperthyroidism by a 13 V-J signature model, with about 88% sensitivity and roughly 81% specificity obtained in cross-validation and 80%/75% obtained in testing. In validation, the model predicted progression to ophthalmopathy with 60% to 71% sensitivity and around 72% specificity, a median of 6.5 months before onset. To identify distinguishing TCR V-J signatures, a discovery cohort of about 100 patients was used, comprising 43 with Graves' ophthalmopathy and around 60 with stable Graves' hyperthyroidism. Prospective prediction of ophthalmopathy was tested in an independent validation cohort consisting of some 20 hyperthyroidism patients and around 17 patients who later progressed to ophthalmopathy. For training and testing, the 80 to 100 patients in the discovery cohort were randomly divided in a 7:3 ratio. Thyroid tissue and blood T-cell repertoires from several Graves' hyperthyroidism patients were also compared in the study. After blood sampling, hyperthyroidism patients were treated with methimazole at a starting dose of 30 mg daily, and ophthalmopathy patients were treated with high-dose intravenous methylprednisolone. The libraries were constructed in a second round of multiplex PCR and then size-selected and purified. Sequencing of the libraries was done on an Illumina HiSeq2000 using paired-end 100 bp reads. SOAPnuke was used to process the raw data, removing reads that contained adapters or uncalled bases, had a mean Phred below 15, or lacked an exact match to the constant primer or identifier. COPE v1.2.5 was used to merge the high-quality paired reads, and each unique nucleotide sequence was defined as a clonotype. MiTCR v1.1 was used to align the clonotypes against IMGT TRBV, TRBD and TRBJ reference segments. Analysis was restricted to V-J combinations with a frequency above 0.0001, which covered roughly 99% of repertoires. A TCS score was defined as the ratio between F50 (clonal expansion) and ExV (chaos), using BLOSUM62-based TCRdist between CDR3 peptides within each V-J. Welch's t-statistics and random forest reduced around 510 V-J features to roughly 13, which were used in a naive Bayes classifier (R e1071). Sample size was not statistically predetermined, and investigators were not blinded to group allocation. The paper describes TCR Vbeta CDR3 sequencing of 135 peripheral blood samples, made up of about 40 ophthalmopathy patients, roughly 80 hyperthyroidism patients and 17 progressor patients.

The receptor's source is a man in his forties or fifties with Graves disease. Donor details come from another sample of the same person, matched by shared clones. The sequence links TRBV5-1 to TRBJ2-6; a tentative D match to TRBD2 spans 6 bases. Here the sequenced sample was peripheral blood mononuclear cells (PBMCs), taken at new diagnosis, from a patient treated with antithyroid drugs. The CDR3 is CASSLRSPGSSGANVLTF. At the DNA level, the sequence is TGCGCCAGCAGCTTGCGAAGCCCCGGGAGCTCTGGGGCCAACGTCCTGACTTTC.